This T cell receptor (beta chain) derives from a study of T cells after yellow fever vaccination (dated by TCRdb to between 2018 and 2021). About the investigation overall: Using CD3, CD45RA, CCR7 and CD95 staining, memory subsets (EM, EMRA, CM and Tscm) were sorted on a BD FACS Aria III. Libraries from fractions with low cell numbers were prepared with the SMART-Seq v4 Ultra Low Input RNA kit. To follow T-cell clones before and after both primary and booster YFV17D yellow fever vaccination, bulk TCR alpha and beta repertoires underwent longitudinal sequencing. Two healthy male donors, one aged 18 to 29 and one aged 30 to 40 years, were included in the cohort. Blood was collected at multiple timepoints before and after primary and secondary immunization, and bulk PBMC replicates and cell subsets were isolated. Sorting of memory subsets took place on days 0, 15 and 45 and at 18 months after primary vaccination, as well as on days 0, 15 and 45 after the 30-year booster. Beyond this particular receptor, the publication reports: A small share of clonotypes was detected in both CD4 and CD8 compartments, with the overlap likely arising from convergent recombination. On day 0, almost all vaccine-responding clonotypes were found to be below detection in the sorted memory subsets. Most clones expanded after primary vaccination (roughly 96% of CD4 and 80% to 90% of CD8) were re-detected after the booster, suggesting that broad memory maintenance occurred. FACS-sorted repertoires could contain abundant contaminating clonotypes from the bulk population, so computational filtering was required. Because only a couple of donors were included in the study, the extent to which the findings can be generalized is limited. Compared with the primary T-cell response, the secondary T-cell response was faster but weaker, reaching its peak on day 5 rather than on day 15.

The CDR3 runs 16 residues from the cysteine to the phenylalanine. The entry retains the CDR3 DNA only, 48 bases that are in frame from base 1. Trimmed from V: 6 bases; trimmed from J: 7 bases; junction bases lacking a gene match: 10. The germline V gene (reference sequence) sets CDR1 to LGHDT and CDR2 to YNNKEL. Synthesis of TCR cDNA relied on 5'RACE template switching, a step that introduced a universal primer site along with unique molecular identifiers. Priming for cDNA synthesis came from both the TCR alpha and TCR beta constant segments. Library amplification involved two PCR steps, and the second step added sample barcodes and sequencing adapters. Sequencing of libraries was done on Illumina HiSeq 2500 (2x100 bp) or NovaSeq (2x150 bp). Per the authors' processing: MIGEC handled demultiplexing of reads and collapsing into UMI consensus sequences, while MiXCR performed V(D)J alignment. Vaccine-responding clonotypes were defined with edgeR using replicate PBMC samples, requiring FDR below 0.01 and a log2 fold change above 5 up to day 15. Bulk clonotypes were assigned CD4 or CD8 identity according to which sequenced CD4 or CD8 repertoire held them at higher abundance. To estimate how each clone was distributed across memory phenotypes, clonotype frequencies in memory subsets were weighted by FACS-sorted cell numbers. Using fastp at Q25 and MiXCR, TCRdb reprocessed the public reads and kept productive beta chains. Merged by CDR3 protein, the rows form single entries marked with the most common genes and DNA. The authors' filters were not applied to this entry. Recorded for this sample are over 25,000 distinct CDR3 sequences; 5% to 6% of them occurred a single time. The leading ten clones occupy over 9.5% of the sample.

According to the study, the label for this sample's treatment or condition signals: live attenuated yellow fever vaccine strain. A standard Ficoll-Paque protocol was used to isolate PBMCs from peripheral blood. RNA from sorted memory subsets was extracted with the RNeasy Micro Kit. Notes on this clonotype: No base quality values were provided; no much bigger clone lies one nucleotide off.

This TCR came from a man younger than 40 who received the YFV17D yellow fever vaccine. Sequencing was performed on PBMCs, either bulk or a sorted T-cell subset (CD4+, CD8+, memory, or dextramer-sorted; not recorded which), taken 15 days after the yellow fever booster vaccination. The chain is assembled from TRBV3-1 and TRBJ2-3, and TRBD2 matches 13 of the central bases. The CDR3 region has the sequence CASRWTSGSLQNTQYF. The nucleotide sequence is TGTGCCAGCAGATGGACTAGCGGGAGCCTACAGAATACGCAGTATTTT.